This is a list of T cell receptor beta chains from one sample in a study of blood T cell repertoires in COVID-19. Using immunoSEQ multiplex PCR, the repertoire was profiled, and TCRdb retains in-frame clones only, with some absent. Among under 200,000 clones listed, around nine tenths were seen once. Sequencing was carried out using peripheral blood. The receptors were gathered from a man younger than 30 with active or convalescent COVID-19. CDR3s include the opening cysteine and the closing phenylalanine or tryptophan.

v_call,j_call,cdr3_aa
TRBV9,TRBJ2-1,CASGSQGRGRHEQFF
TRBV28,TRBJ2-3,CASSFQGGSTDTQYF
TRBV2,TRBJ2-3,CARRTSGGLDTQYF
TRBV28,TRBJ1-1,CASSFLRVGVAFF
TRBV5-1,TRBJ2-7,CASSFNRASSYEQYF
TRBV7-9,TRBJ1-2,CASSSPTGVDYGYTF
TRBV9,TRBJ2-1,CASSAGTSGPYNEQFF
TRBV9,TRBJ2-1,CASSVVEGAREQFF
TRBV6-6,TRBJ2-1,CASSDREASGYNEQFF
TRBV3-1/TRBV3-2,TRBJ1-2,CASSQTGGGYTF
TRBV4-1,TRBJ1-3,CASSQGQASGNTIYF
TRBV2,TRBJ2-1,CASSDSSGNEQFF
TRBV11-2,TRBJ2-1,CASIWDLRNNEQFF
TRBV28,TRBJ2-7,CASSLVGTGGREQYF
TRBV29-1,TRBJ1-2,CSALEGGGYGYTF
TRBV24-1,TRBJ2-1,CATPEHNEQFF
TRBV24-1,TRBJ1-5,CATSDPRDFSNQPQHF
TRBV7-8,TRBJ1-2,CASRDTSLFSGYTF
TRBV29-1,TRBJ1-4,CSVRDRGREKLFF
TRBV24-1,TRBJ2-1,CATSDVDSEQFF
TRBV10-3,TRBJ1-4,CAISDSTGNEKLFF
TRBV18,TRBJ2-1,CASSLSSYNEQFF
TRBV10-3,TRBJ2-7,CAITSGQLSYEQYF
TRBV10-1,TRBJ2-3,CARFGGARDPKTDTQYF
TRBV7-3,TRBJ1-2,CASSPRTGDGYTF
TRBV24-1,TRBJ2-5,CATSEDGTWQETQYF
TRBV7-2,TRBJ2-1,CASSPRRGSGTYNEQFF
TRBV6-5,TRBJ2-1,CASSYSRVREQFF
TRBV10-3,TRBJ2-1,CAISASTEQFF
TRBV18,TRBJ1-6,CASSGQQPSSYNSPLHF
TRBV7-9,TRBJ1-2,CASSQDRLTNYGYTF
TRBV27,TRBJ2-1,CAARGYNEQFF
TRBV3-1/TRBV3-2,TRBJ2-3,CASSQAGPLITDTQYF
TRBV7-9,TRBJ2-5,CASSWSGSQETQYF
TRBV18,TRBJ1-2,CASSPEAGTYGYTF
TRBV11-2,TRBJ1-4,CASSLNQGVTNEKLFF
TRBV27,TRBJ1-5,CASSFPNQPQHF
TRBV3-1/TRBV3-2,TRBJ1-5,CASSPGGGNQPQHF
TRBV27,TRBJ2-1,CASSIEDRGFNEQFF
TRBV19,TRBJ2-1,CASSAGLDNEQFF
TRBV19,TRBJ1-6,CASSMGQDRSPLHF
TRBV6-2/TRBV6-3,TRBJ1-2,CASSSQYRENYGYTF
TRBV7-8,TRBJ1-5,CASSLAGSEYNQPQHF
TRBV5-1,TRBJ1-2,CASSLEGQGASYGYTF
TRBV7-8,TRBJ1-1,CASRRYLGGEAFF
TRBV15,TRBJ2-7,CATSRDAVAGLYEQYF